Below are 6 T cell receptor beta chains sequenced from a single sample in a study of blood T cell repertoires in COVID-19. Sequenced by immunoSEQ multiplex PCR; TCRdb stores in-frame clones only, minus some. The repertoire holds around 300,000 clones, with roughly nine tenths as singletons. Sequenced input: peripheral blood. Receptors originate from a woman younger than 45 with COVID-19, enrolled during active disease.

This chain uses TRBV7-2 with TRBJ2-1; D ambiguous. This CDR3 has 12 residues. Germline-derived CDR1 and CDR2 are SGHTA and FQGNSA. V dropped 6 bases and J dropped 8 bases, with 11 bases sitting between them. CDR3 DNA sequence: TGTGCCAGCAGTTCTAGTGTCGATGAGCAGTTCTTC. Translating gives CASSSSVDEQFF.

The chain has TRBV12-3 or TRBV12-4 and TRBJ1-2; D call uncertain. The ends were cut back, 5 bases at V and 5 bases at J, with 12 bases in the middle. The CDR3 is 13 residues long. The CDR3 DNA is TGTGCCAGCAGTCCCACGGGAGAGTATGGCTACACCTTC. Translated, it gives CASSPTGEYGYTF.

The chain recombines TRBV12-5 with TRBJ1-1; D unresolved. The CDR3 covers 14 residues. Trimming removed 0 bases at V and 12 bases at J, with 17 bases between. Germline lookup yields CDR1 LGHNT and CDR2 FRNRAP. CDR3 nucleotides: TGTGCTAGTGGTTTGGTTTCCGAGCGGTTGGTAACTTTCTTT. Translated, it gives CASGLVSERLVTFF.

This clone was seen once. The chain has TRBV29-1 and TRBJ1-1; D call uncertain. Trimming took 4 bases from V and 5 from J, leaving 14 bases between them. In germline, CDR1 is SQVTM, CDR2 ANQGSEA. This CDR3 is 13 amino acids long. CDR3 coding DNA: TGCAGCGTTGGACGTGGTCGGCGGACTGAAGCTTTCTTT. The encoded protein is CSVGRGRRTEAFF.

This clone was recorded a few times. The chain has TRBV5-1 and TRBJ1-1; 8 bases agree with TRBD1. V was clipped by 4 bases and J by 1 base; unmatched bases: 3. This CDR3 comprises 14 residues. Germline values: CDR1 SGHRS, CDR2 YFSETQ. The CDR3 protein is CASSPGTGNTEAFF. The CDR3 nucleotides are TGCGCCAGCAGCCCCGGGACAGGGAACACTGAAGCTTTCTTT.

J is TRBJ2-3 and V is TRBV4-1; 9 nucleotides match TRBD2. The trim removed 3 bases at V and 2 bases at J, leaving 3 bases unmatched. Germline V gives CDR1 MGHRA, CDR2 YSYEKL. The CDR3 is made up of 15 amino acids. CDR3 sequence (DNA): TGCGCCAGCAGCCAGCCGGGACTAGCCACAGATACGCAGTATTTT. Translation gives CASSQPGLATDTQYF.